This T cell receptor (beta chain) was profiled in a study of cytomegalovirus exposure and HLA in healthy donors. This CDR3 comprises 14 residues. V lost 2 bases, J lost 7 bases, and 4 bases stayed unmatched. Germline CDR1 is LNHNV and CDR2 is YYDKDF (reference sequence). TCRdb's copy holds only in-frame clones and misses some; the assay was immunoSEQ multiplex PCR. The data hold 150,000 to 200,000 clones, with roughly 89% observed a single time. The sequence came from a woman aged 25 to 45 in good health and CMV-seronegative. The chain joins TRBV15 to TRBJ1-5; TRBD1 aligns across 8 bases. The sample comprised PBMCs. As DNA, the CDR3 is TGTGCCACCAGCAGACAGGGGGCTTCGCAGCCCCAGCATTTT. This translates into CATSRQGASQPQHF. The variable domain in full, with the rest retrieved from reference TRBV15 and TRBJ1-5, is DAMVIQNPRYQVTQFGKPVTLSCSQTLNHNVMYWYQQKSSQAPKLLFHYYDKDFNNEADTPDNFQSRRPNTSFCFLDIRSPGLGDTAMYLCATSRQGASQPQHFGDGTRLSIL.